A single sample gave rise to the 29 T cell receptor beta chains below, sequenced in a study of OX40 agonist ivuxolimab in advanced cancers. Some clones are missing from TCRdb's copy, which holds only in-frame ones; the method was immunoSEQ multiplex PCR. The sample contains more than 45,000 clones, 75% to 90% of which appear only once. Sample: CD4+ or CD8+ T cells sorted from blood, taken in a trial of the OX40 agonist ivuxolimab. The receptors here all came from an adult with an advanced solid tumor such as melanoma, head and neck, liver or kidney cancer.

The rearrangement joins TRBV5-1 to TRBJ2-7; 8 bases fit TRBD2. From germline, CDR1 is SGHRS and CDR2 YFSETQ. Trimming took 8 bases from V and 5 from J; bases not matched to a gene: 12. The CDR3 totals 14 residues. The CDR3 spells CASANGGAGHEQYF. The CDR3 nucleotides read TGCGCCAGTGCGAACGGGGGGGCTGGGCACGAGCAGTACTTC. The variable domain in full, with the rest retrieved from reference TRBV5-1 and TRBJ2-7, is KAGVTQTPRYLIKTRGQQVTLSCSPISGHRSVSWYQQTPGQGLQFLFEYFSETQRNKGNFPGRFSGRQFSNSRSEMNVSTLELGDSALYLCASANGGAGHEQYFGPGTRLTVT.

The chain employs TRBV5-6 and TRBJ1-6; the D gene is possibly TRBD1 (6 bases). V was trimmed by 4 bases and J by 0 bases, leaving 14 bases between them. There are 17 residues in the CDR3. CDR1 and CDR2 (germline): SGHDT, YYEEEE. CDR3: CASSDGQLSSYNSPLHF. The CDR3 DNA is TGTGCCAGCAGCGACGGACAGTTAAGCTCCTATAATTCACCCCTCCACTTT. The full variable domain, its missing parts supplied by reference TRBV5-6 and TRBJ1-6, is DAGVTQSPTHLIKTRGQQVTLRCSPKSGHDTVSWYQQALGQGPQFIFQYYEEEERQRGNFPDRFSGHQFPNYSSELNVNALLLGDSALYLCASSDGQLSSYNSPLHFGNGTRLTVT.

CDR3 nucleotide sequence: TGTGCCAGCAGCTTCAGCGGGGGGGCCGGCACAGATACGCAGTATTTT. The encoded protein is CASSFSGGAGTDTQYF. This sequence joins TRBV5-6 and TRBJ2-3, with 10 bases identical to TRBD2. The junction had 4 bases not matched to a gene; V was cut back by 2 bases and J by 1 base. Germline V gene data show CDR1 as SGHDT and CDR2 as YYEEEE. The CDR3 has 16 residues.

The chain combines TRBV5-1 with TRBJ2-2, with 15 bases aligning to TRBD2. V lost 0 bases to trimming and J lost 4 bases; unmatched junction nucleotides: 1. This CDR3 contains 17 residues. CDR1 and CDR2 (germline): SGHRS, YFSETQ. The CDR3 is CASSLEGLAGGTGELFF. The CDR3 bases are TGCGCCAGCAGCTTGGAGGGACTAGCGGGGGGCACCGGGGAGCTGTTTTTT.

The chain combines TRBV11-1 with TRBJ1-3; a possible D gene is TRBD1 (5 bases). With 5 bases removed from V and 6 bases from J, the gap between germline ends came to 8 bases. Germline values: CDR1 SGHAT, CDR2 FQDESV (reference sequence). The CDR3 extends over 12 amino acids. The CDR3 reads CASSDRANTIYF. As DNA, the CDR3 is TGTGCCAGCAGCGACAGAGCAAACACCATATATTTT.

The V call is TRBV7-2, the J call TRBJ1-2; TRBD1 matches 8 bases. This CDR3 is 14 amino acids long. The germline CDR1 and CDR2 sequences are SGHTA and FQGNSA. V lost 6 bases and J lost 2; bases outside the gene matches: 5. The CDR3 nucleotides read TGTGCCAGCAGTTCTGGGACAGGCAACTATGGCTACACCTTC. Translating it yields CASSSGTGNYGYTF.

The J gene is TRBJ2-2, the V gene TRBV9, with D unresolved. Trimming removed 1 base from V and 7 bases from J, with 5 bases in between. Germline V gene data show CDR1 as SGDLS and CDR2 as YYNGEE. CDR3 length: 12 amino acids. The CDR3 nucleotides read TGTGCCAGCAGCGTACTACACGGGGAGCTGTTTTTT. Its translation is CASSVLHGELFF.

The chain joins TRBV5-1 to TRBJ2-3, with 12 bases aligning to TRBD1. The CDR3 runs to 17 residues. Per the germline V gene, CDR1 is SGHRS and CDR2 is YFSETQ. Trimming took 1 base from V and 4 from J; bases not matched to a gene: 7. CDR3 sequence: CASSLKGTGGAPDTQYF. DNA of the CDR3: TGCGCCAGCAGCTTGAAGGGGACAGGGGGCGCCCCAGATACGCAGTATTTT.

The chain is built from TRBV19 and TRBJ2-2; D unclear. The V gene's germline CDR1 is LNHDA and CDR2 SQIVND (reference sequence). Trimming left V 5 bases short and J 5 bases short, with 15 bases between. The CDR3 runs 15 residues. CDR3 nucleotides: TGTGCCAGTAGTCCTCATCCGGGCGCGACCGGGGAGCTGTTTTTT. Residues: CASSPHPGATGELFF.

This chain joins TRBV29-1 and TRBJ1-1, with D possibly matching TRBD1 (6 bases). CDR3 length: 13 amino acids. The germline V gene has CDR1 SQVTM and CDR2 ANQGSEA. Between the trimmed V and J ends, which lost 4 bases and 0 bases, there was a span of 9 bases. The CDR3 spells CSVGTALNTEAFF. CDR3 in DNA: TGCAGCGTTGGGACAGCGCTGAACACTGAAGCTTTCTTT.

The chain couples TRBV27 to TRBJ1-2; tentative D call: TRBD1 (5 bases). CDR1 is MNHEY and CDR2 is SMNVEV in the germline V gene (reference sequence). Trimming took 5 bases from V and 7 from J, leaving 14 bases between them. CDR3 length: 13 residues. The CDR3: CASSPGQMGGYTF. The CDR3 DNA follows: TGTGCCAGCAGTCCAGGGCAGATGGGTGGCTACACCTTC.

J is TRBJ2-7 and V is TRBV6-1, with no clear D. The length of the CDR3 is 12 residues. Deletions cut 7 bases from V and 4 bases from J, with 11 bases between. Germline CDR1 reads MNHNS; CDR2 reads SASEGT. For the CDR3, the DNA is TGTGCCAGCACCTCTAGGAAGTACGAGCAGTACTTC. Its protein product is CASTSRKYEQYF.

V and J are TRBV27 and TRBJ1-3; D gene uncertain. Trimming shortened V by 6 bases and J by 9 bases, and 18 bases separated the two germline ends. Germline CDR1 is MNHEY and CDR2 is SMNVEV (reference sequence). This CDR3 is 14 amino acids long. The CDR3 nucleotides read TGTGCCAGCAGCCCCATCCCTAGGCGCGGCACCATATATTTT. It translates to CASSPIPRRGTIYF.

The chain links TRBV19 to TRBJ2-1; 10 bases match TRBD2. The CDR3 length is 16 residues. Germline CDR1 LNHDA, CDR2 SQIVND (reference sequence). The V segment lost 1 base and the J segment 6 bases; nucleotides outside the gene matches: 6. The CDR3 DNA reads TGTGCCAGTAGTATAGGAACACTAGCGGGATTCAATGAGCAGTTCTTC. It yields the protein CASSIGTLAGFNEQFF.

The genes are TRBV7-2 and TRBJ2-7; D may be TRBD2 (5 bases). CDR3 length: 14 residues. Trimming removed 2 bases from V and 5 bases from J, with 13 bases in between. Germline lookup yields CDR1 SGHTA and CDR2 FQGNSA. DNA for the CDR3: TGTGCCAGCAGCTTAATGGGTAGCGTTGACGAGCAGTACTTC. This sequence encodes CASSLMGSVDEQYF.

This chain links TRBV6-1 with TRBJ1-2; D is ambiguous. From germline, CDR1 is MNHNS and CDR2 SASEGT. V was pared by 7 bases and J by 4 bases, with 10 bases between. The CDR3 sequence is 12 residues long. The CDR3 DNA is TGTGCCAGCAACTACAAGGGCTATGGCTACACCTTC. It encodes CASNYKGYGYTF.

This clone showed up just a few times. This chain joins TRBV28 and TRBJ1-4; 7 positions match TRBD1. J gave up 8 bases and V 5 bases, and 14 bases lay outside the gene matches. This CDR3 is 16 amino acids long. Per germline, CDR1 MDHEN and CDR2 SYDVKM. CDR3 DNA sequence: TGTGCCAGCAGTCCCCCCGGACAGGCCCTAAGGGAAAAACTGTTTTTT. Translated: CASSPPGQALREKLFF.

In its sample, this clone was seen a few times. The rearrangement links TRBV6-4 to TRBJ1-1; no definite D call. The CDR3 runs 12 residues. Germline V gene lookup returns CDR1 MRHNA and CDR2 SNTAGT. With 6 bases removed from V and 2 bases from J, the gap between germline ends came to 7 bases. The CDR3 sequence: CASRRSNTEAFF. In DNA, the CDR3 is TGTGCCAGCAGGAGGAGCAACACTGAAGCTTTCTTT.

V and J are TRBV7-2 and TRBJ2-3; D gene unclear. This CDR3 has 13 residues. Germline-derived CDR1 and CDR2 are SGHTA and FQGNSA. Trimming removed 6 bases at V and 7 bases at J, with 14 bases between. CDR3 sequence reads: CASSPRSSNTQYF. In DNA, the CDR3 is TGTGCCAGCAGTCCCAGGTCGTCCAATACGCAGTATTTT.

This chain uses TRBV2 with TRBJ2-5; no definite D call. The CDR3 sequence is 10 residues long. Germline values: CDR1 SNHLY, CDR2 FYNNEI. Trimming stripped 7 bases from V and 7 bases from J, with 7 bases between. The CDR3 DNA reads as TGTGCCAGCATAGGAAGGACCCAGTACTTC. It specifies CASIGRTQYF.

A single count supports this clone. V usage is TRBV2 and J usage is TRBJ2-7, with 13 bases lining up with TRBD2. V gave up 7 bases and J gave up 5 bases; unmatched junction bases: 14. There are 17 residues in the CDR3. CDR1 SNHLY and CDR2 FYNNEI come from the germline V gene. CDR3 DNA sequence: TGTGCCAGCACAGATATTGGGACTAGCGGGGCCACCCACGAGCAGTACTTC. This encodes CASTDIGTSGATHEQYF.

The chain combines TRBV6-5 with TRBJ1-6, with 7 positions matching TRBD1. Germline lookup yields CDR1 MNHEY and CDR2 SVGAGI. The CDR3 loop spans 14 amino acids. Germline trimming cut 5 bases from V and 8 bases from J; bases unmatched to any gene: 6. CDR3 DNA sequence: TGTGCCAGCAGTGCGACAGGGTTTTATTCACCCCTCCACTTT. Protein product: CASSATGFYSPLHF.

The genes are TRBV10-2 and TRBJ2-4; 13 positions match TRBD2. V dropped 3 bases and J dropped 7; count of bases not matched to a gene: 6. This CDR3 contains 16 residues. CDR1 and CDR2 (germline): WSHSY, SAAADI. CDR3 in DNA: TGCGCCAGCAGTGAAGTACTAGCGGGGGGGAGGAACATTCAGTACTTC. This encodes CASSEVLAGGRNIQYF.

This clone was recorded a few times. This chain connects TRBV5-6 to TRBJ2-7; no clear D. Trimming removed 0 bases at V and 0 bases at J, with 7 bases between. Germline V lookup: CDR1 SGHDT, CDR2 YYEEEE. The CDR3 contains 14 residues. CDR3 region: CASSLGTASYEQYF. DNA for the CDR3: TGTGCCAGCAGCTTGGGGACGGCCTCCTACGAGCAGTACTTC.

This chain links TRBV29-1 with TRBJ2-3; D may be TRBD1 or TRBD2 (6 bases each). V gave up 7 bases and J gave up 4 bases, with 18 bases separating them. The CDR3 has 14 amino acids. Germline CDR1 is SQVTM and CDR2 is ANQGSEA. The CDR3 protein is CSAQRGAQADTQYF. CDR3 DNA sequence: TGCAGCGCCCAAAGGGGGGCGCAGGCAGATACGCAGTATTTT.

The genes are TRBV5-5 and TRBJ2-2; 7 positions agree with TRBD1. V lost 4 bases to trimming and J lost 8 bases; unmatched junction nucleotides: 8. This CDR3 is 14 amino acids long. Per germline, CDR1 SGHKS and CDR2 YYEKEE (reference sequence). The CDR3 sequence is CASSQETGQGELFF. In DNA form, the CDR3 reads TGTGCCAGCAGCCAAGAGACAGGGCAGGGGGAGCTGTTTTTT. The full variable domain, with the rest looked up from reference TRBV5-5 and TRBJ2-2, is DAGVTQSPTHLIKTRGQQVTLRCSPISGHKSVSWYQQVLGQGPQFIFQYYEKEERGRGNFPDRFSARQFPNYSSELNVNALLLGDSALYLCASSQETGQGELFFGEGSRLTVL.

The chain employs TRBV9 and TRBJ2-5; D remains ambiguous. This CDR3 has 11 residues. Trimming shortened V by 4 bases and J by 5 bases, and 6 bases separated the two germline ends. Germline V gene sequence: CDR1 SGDLS, CDR2 YYNGEE. CDR3 sequence: CASSSEETQYF. CDR3 DNA sequence: TGTGCCAGCAGCTCCGAGGAGACCCAGTACTTC.

The chain combines TRBV6-6 with TRBJ2-5; D tentatively reads TRBD1 or TRBD2 (5 bases each). The assigned J gene may be wrong: the sequence end matches TRBJ2-7 better. Germline CDR1 reads MNHNY; CDR2 reads SVGAGI (reference sequence). The CDR3 contains 16 residues. The CDR3: CASSRDKGDLSYEQYF. The CDR3 nucleotides are TGTGCCAGCAGCAGAGATAAAGGGGACCTCTCCTACGAGCAGTACTTC.

This chain uses TRBV6-5 with TRBJ1-2; no definite D call. The V end was cut by 5 bases, the J end by 9 bases, with 13 bases between. This CDR3 comprises 12 residues. Germline lookup yields CDR1 MNHEY and CDR2 SVGAGI. The CDR3 sequence: CASSPGLMRYTF. In DNA form, the CDR3 reads TGTGCCAGCAGTCCAGGTCTAATGCGCTACACCTTC.